A selection of T cell receptor beta chains follows, all from one sample in a study of regulatory T cells in long-lasting Graves disease. TCRdb independently ran MiXCR on the multiplex PCR reads; one entry per CDR3 protein. There are approximately 470,000 distinct CDR3 sequences in the sample; less than 25% occur only once, and 7.8% lies in the top ten. Sequenced material: peripheral blood mononuclear cells (PBMCs), taken when the disease was refractory, from a patient treated with antithyroid drugs. Receptor source: a female donor with Graves disease. The CDR3 runs from the conserved cysteine through the conserved F or W. The order of the fields is D gene, J gene, V gene, clone size, CDR3 protein, CDR3 DNA. D genes are given only for firm matches. Rows may omit the clone size; those that give it use once, few, many or a size class.

-	TRBJ1-1	TRBV12-3/TRBV12-4	-	CASSAGRGGIEGEAFF	TGTGCCAGCAGTGCCGGGCGGGGGGGGATCGAGGGCGAAGCTTTCTTT
TRBD2	TRBJ2-7	TRBV19	-	CASSHSGIPSTYEQYF	TGTGCCAGTAGTCATAGCGGGATACCCTCCACCTACGAGCAGTACTTC
-	TRBJ2-1	TRBV9	-	CASSGNEQFF	TGTGCCAGCAGCGGCAATGAGCAGTTCTTC
-	TRBJ1-2	TRBV7-2	-	CASSLGMANYGYTF	TGTGCCAGCAGCTTAGGAATGGCTAACTATGGCTACACCTTC
-	TRBJ2-4	TRBV30	-	CAWSVTRGNIQYF	TGTGCCTGGAGTGTCACCAGGGGAAACATTCAGTACTTC
-	TRBJ2-7	TRBV5-1	-	CASAARSSYEQYF	TGCGCCAGCGCGGCAAGGAGCTCCTACGAGCAGTACTTC
-	TRBJ2-7	TRBV28	many	CASNQPRTQGGLKYEQYF	TGTGCCAGCAATCAACCCCGTACGCAGGGTGGACTTAAATACGAGCAGTACTTC
-	TRBJ2-7	TRBV5-1	-	CASSRKGFPNYEQYF	TGTGCCAGCAGCCGAAAAGGGTTCCCGAACTACGAGCAGTACTTC
TRBD1	TRBJ1-5	TRBV4-3	once	CASSQGLGTGGNQPQHF	TGCGCCAGCAGCCAGGGCCTTGGGACAGGGGGCAATCAGCCCCAGCATTTT
-	TRBJ2-2	TRBV27	few	CASRTGLNTGELFF	TGTGCCAGCAGGACGGGGTTAAACACCGGGGAGCTGTTTTTT
TRBD1	TRBJ2-7	TRBV18	-	CASSTTGTGSYEQYF	TGTGCCAGCTCAACGACCGGGACAGGATCCTACGAGCAGTACTTC
-	TRBJ1-6	TRBV30	-	CALGQRENSPLHF	TGTGCCTTAGGACAGAGGGAAAATTCACCCCTCCACTTT
-	TRBJ2-2	TRBV7-6	once	CASSLGGRTSTGELFF	TGTGCCAGCAGCTTAGGAGGGAGGACGTCCACCGGGGAGCTGTTTTTT
-	TRBJ1-1	TRBV12-3/TRBV12-4	many	CASSRGTSSTEAFF	TGTGCCAGCAGCCGCGGGACGTCTAGCACTGAAGCTTTCTTT
-	TRBJ1-1	TRBV6-5	-	CASSYPSGGRPNTEAFF	TGTGCCAGCAGTTACCCGAGCGGGGGGCGGCCGAACACTGAAGCTTTCTTT
-	TRBJ1-1	TRBV29-1	-	CSVGALPVNTEAFF	TGCAGCGTCGGGGCACTACCCGTGAACACTGAAGCTTTCTTT
-	TRBJ1-6	TRBV7-9	-	CASSRDGTYNSPLHF	TGTGCCAGCAGTAGGGACGGAACCTATAATTCACCCCTCCACTTT
TRBD2	TRBJ2-1	TRBV6-1	once	CASMTSGTHNEQFF	TGTGCCAGCATGACTAGCGGGACCCACAATGAGCAGTTCTTC
TRBD1	TRBJ2-6	TRBV19	few	CASSIRGSGRTGVAGANVLTF	TGTGCCAGTAGTATACGGGGTAGTGGGCGAACAGGGGTGGCAGGGGCCAACGTCCTGACTTTC
TRBD2	TRBJ2-2	TRBV7-8	-	CASSPRRVAGGVGELFF	TGTGCCAGCAGCCCCCGTCGGGTAGCGGGAGGGGTCGGGGAGCTGTTTTTT
-	TRBJ1-4	TRBV14	many	CASSQVLQGKLFF	TGTGCCAGCAGCCAAGTTTTACAGGGAAAACTGTTTTTT
TRBD1	TRBJ2-5	TRBV3-1	-	CASSSRDRGYQETQYF	TGTGCCAGCAGCTCCCGGGACAGGGGGTACCAAGAGACCCAGTACTTC
TRBD1	TRBJ1-2	TRBV28	many	CASSPTGASYGYTF	TGTGCCAGCAGTCCGACAGGGGCTAGCTATGGCTACACCTTC
-	TRBJ2-7	TRBV6-1	-	CASSAGRSYEQYF	TGTGCCAGCAGTGCAGGGCGGTCCTACGAGCAGTACTTC
-	TRBJ1-1	TRBV19	-	CASSRSTPNTEAFF	TGTGCCAGTAGTCGCTCAACACCGAACACTGAAGCTTTCTTT
-	TRBJ1-5	TRBV12-3/TRBV12-4	many	CASSQTGAWQPQHF	TGTGCCAGCAGTCAGACAGGTGCTTGGCAGCCCCAGCATTTT
-	TRBJ2-5	TRBV5-4	few	CASSLEIWAEYQETQYF	TGTGCCAGCAGCTTGGAAATTTGGGCGGAGTACCAAGAGACCCAGTACTTC
TRBD1	TRBJ1-5	TRBV9	-	CASSATGDLGEPQHF	TGTGCCAGCAGCGCCACAGGGGATCTTGGGGAGCCCCAGCATTTT
-	TRBJ2-7	TRBV7-7	many	CASSRKDGDEQYF	TGTGCTAGCAGCCGAAAGGACGGGGACGAGCAGTACTTC
TRBD1	TRBJ2-7	TRBV28	many	CASSPLPGTGEAYEQYF	TGTGCCAGCAGCCCTCTCCCCGGGACAGGGGAGGCCTACGAGCAGTACTTC
-	TRBJ2-7	TRBV4-1	-	CASSPRETLYEQYF	TGCGCCAGCAGCCCACGGGAGACCCTCTACGAGCAGTACTTC
-	TRBJ2-7	TRBV12-3/TRBV12-4	-	CASSQAGYGYEQYF	TGTGCCAGCAGCCAAGCCGGGTATGGCTACGAGCAGTACTTC
TRBD1	TRBJ1-2	TRBV9	-	CASSPRDRVYYGYTF	TGTGCCAGCAGCCCGCGGGACAGGGTATACTATGGCTACACCTTC
-	TRBJ2-7	TRBV7-3	many	CASSPQTASYEQYF	TGTGCCAGCAGCCCTCAGACCGCCAGCTACGAGCAGTACTTC
TRBD1	TRBJ1-2	TRBV6-1	few	CASSPPGTGSGYTF	TGTGCCAGCAGTCCCCCCGGGACAGGGAGTGGCTACACCTTC
TRBD1	TRBJ1-2	TRBV9	few	CASSTFTTGSGGYTF	TGTGCCAGCAGCACCTTCACGACAGGGTCCGGGGGCTACACCTTC
-	TRBJ1-1	TRBV6-1	many	CASRGLEGTEAFF	TGTGCCAGCAGGGGCTTGGAGGGGACTGAAGCTTTCTTT
-	TRBJ1-1	TRBV2	once	CASSESRGEEAFF	TGTGCCAGCAGTGAGAGCCGGGGCGAAGAAGCTTTCTTT
-	TRBJ2-5	TRBV6-1	many	CASSERGRQETQYF	TGTGCCAGCAGTGAACGAGGACGGCAAGAGACCCAGTACTTC
-	TRBJ2-5	TRBV7-9	-	CASGTYSRGLDTGETQYF	TGTGCCAGCGGAACCTACAGTCGGGGGCTGGATACAGGAGAGACCCAGTACTTC
-	TRBJ1-2	TRBV19	-	CASSKPTGANYGYTF	TGTGCCAGTAGTAAACCGACAGGAGCTAACTATGGCTACACCTTC
-	TRBJ1-1	TRBV28	many	CASSTLSRGTEAFF	TGTGCCAGCAGTACGCTCTCCAGGGGCACTGAAGCTTTCTTT
TRBD1	TRBJ1-2	TRBV19	many	CASSPGQLSNYGYTF	TGTGCCAGTAGTCCGGGACAGCTTTCTAACTATGGCTACACCTTC
-	TRBJ2-7	TRBV5-6	-	CASSQEIPRAPYEQYF	TGTGCCAGCAGCCAAGAGATACCGCGGGCTCCCTACGAGCAGTACTTC
-	TRBJ1-4	TRBV5-8	few	CASSFGAGTNEKLFF	TGTGCCAGCAGCTTTGGTGCTGGAACTAATGAAAAACTGTTTTTT